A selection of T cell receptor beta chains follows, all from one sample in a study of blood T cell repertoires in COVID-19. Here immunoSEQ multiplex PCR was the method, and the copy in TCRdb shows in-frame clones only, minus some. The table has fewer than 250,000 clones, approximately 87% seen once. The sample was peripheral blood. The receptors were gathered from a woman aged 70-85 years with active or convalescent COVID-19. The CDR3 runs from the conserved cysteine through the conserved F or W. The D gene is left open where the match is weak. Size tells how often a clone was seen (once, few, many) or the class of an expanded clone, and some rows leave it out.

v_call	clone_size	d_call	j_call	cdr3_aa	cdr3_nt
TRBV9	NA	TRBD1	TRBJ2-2	CASSVVSGGAGNTGELFF	TGTGCCAGCAGCGTAGTGTCAGGGGGCGCGGGGAACACCGGGGAGCTGTTTTTT
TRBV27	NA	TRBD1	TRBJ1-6	CASSVWGGQGNNSPLHF	TGTGCCAGCAGTGTTTGGGGGGGACAGGGTAATAATTCACCCCTCCACTTT
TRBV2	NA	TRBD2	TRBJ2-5	CASNLAERETQYF	TGTGCCAGCAATCTAGCGGAGAGGGAGACCCAGTACTTC
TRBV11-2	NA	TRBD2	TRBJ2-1	CASRWTSGSVHEQFF	TGTGCCAGCAGATGGACTAGCGGGAGTGTACATGAGCAGTTCTTC
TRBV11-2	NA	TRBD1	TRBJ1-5	CASSPGTGSNQPQHF	TGTGCCAGCAGCCCCGGGACAGGCAGCAATCAGCCCCAGCATTTT
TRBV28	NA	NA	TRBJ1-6	CASRDGQPNSPLHF	TGTGCCAGCAGAGATGGACAGCCGAATTCACCCCTCCACTTT
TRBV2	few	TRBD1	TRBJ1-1	CASSEARSGTGKAFF	TGTGCCAGCAGTGAAGCGCGATCCGGGACAGGGAAGGCTTTCTTT
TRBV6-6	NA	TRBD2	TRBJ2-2	CASSQWLAGTNTGELFF	TGTGCCAGCAGTCAATGGCTAGCGGGGACCAACACCGGGGAGCTGTTTTTT
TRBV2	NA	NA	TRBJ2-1	CASRYATYNEQFF	TGTGCCAGCAGATACGCGACCTACAATGAGCAGTTCTTC
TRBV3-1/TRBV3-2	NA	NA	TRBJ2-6	CASSLQDSGANVLTF	TGTGCCAGCAGTCTCCAGGACTCTGGGGCCAACGTCCTGACTTTC
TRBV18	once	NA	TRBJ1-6	CASSPREGRAYNSPLHF	TGTGCCAGCTCACCCCGAGAGGGGAGGGCCTATAATTCACCCCTCCACTTT
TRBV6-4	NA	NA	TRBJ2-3	CASSDAGMDTQYF	TGTGCCAGCAGTGACGCAGGGATGGATACGCAGTATTTT
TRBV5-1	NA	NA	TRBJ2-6	CASSRSTGANVLTF	TGCGCCAGCAGTCGGAGTACTGGGGCCAACGTCCTGACTTTC
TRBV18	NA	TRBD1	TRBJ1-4	CASSQRPPGQPPANEKLFF	TGTGCCAGCTCCCAGCGCCCCCCGGGACAGCCCCCGGCTAATGAAAAACTGTTTTTT
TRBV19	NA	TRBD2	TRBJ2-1	CASTFQSGETYNEQFF	TGTGCCAGTACCTTCCAAAGCGGGGAGACCTACAATGAGCAGTTCTTC
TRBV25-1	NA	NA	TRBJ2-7	CASSEGGLADSYEQYF	TGTGCCAGCAGTGAAGGGGGGCTAGCGGATTCCTACGAGCAGTACTTC
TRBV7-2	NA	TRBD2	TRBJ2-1	CASSSTGLAGHNEQFF	TGTGCCAGCAGCTCGACGGGACTAGCGGGACACAATGAGCAGTTCTTC
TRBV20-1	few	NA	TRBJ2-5	CSARASRAQYF	TGCAGTGCTAGAGCGTCGAGGGCCCAGTACTTC
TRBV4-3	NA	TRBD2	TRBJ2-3	CASSRKPRLAGVTDTQYF	TGCGCCAGCAGCCGAAAACCCCGACTAGCGGGAGTCACAGATACGCAGTATTTT
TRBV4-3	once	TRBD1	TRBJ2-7	CASSQEAGGSYEQYF	TGCGCCAGCAGCCAAGAGGCAGGGGGCTCCTACGAGCAGTACTTC
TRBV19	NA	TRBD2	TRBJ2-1	CASSIGPGLAGGSYNEQFF	TGTGCCAGTAGTATAGGGCCCGGACTAGCGGGAGGGTCCTACAATGAGCAGTTCTTC
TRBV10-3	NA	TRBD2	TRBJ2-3	CAISGTSEDTQYF	TGTGCCATCAGTGGGACTAGCGAGGATACGCAGTATTTT
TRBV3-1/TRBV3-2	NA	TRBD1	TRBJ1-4	CASSLRQGGNEKLFF	TGTGCCAGCAGCCTCAGACAGGGGGGTAATGAAAAACTGTTTTTT
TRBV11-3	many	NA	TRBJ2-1	CASSLEGSNEQFF	TGTGCCAGCAGCTTAGAGGGCAGCAATGAGCAGTTCTTC
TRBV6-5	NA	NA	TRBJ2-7	CASTAEGGSYEQYF	TGTGCCAGCACCGCTGAAGGGGGCTCCTACGAGCAGTACTTC
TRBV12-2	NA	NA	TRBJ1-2	CASRVKPGQLYGYTF	TGTGCAAGTCGCGTTAAACCGGGACAGCTCTATGGCTACACCTTC
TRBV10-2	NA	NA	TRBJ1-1	CASSQLVLTGEAFF	TGCGCCAGCAGTCAACTGGTCCTCACCGGGGAAGCTTTCTTT
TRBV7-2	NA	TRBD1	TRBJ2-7	CASSFAGTGIEQYF	TGTGCCAGCAGCTTCGCCGGGACAGGGATAGAGCAGTACTTC
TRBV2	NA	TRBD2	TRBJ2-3	CASRPGIAGTTDTQYF	TGTGCCAGCAGGCCGGGCATAGCGGGGACGACAGATACGCAGTATTTT
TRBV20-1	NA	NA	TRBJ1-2	CSASRHMEGYTF	TGCAGTGCTAGTAGACACATGGAAGGCTACACCTTC
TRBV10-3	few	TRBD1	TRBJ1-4	CAISEDRGEKLFF	TGTGCCATCTCGGAGGACAGGGGTGAAAAACTGTTTTTT
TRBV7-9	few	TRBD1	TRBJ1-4	CASSPGQGASEKLFF	TGTGCCAGCAGCCCCGGCCAGGGGGCGAGTGAAAAACTGTTTTTT
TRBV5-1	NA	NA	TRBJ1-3	CASSLNTGSGNTIYF	TGCGCCAGCAGCTTAAATACAGGGTCGGGAAACACCATATATTTT
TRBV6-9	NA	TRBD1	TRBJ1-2	CATGQGGGYGYTF	TGTGCCACCGGACAGGGTGGAGGCTATGGCTACACCTTC
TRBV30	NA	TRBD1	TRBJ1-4	CAWSQGGKLFF	TGTGCCTGGAGTCAGGGGGGAAAACTGTTTTTT
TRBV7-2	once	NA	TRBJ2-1	CASSSTTEYNEQFF	TGTGCCAGCAGCTCAACGACGGAGTACAATGAGCAGTTCTTC
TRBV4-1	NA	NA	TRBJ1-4	CASSQVQGTNEKLFF	TGCGCCAGCAGCCAAGTCCAGGGTACTAATGAAAAACTGTTTTTT
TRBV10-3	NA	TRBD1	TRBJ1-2	CASQLAGGNGYTF	TGTGCCTCGCAACTGGCAGGGGGGAATGGCTACACCTTC
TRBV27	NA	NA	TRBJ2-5	CASSLYTGGETQYF	TGTGCCAGCAGTTTATATACGGGTGGCGAGACCCAGTACTTC
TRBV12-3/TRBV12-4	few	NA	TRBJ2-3	CASALQELDTQYF	TGTGCCAGCGCCCTACAGGAGTTGGATACGCAGTATTTT
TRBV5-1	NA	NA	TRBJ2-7	CASSPGQPLSSYEQYF	TGCGCCAGCAGCCCCGGACAGCCGCTCAGCTCCTACGAGCAGTACTTC
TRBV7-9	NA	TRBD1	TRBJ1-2	CASSKGTGDGYTF	TGTGCCAGCAGCAAGGGGACAGGGGATGGCTACACCTTC